This TCR beta chain was identified in a study of blood T cell repertoires in COVID-19. Study as a whole: Both acute and convalescent COVID-19 samples were obtained from the United States, Italy and Spain. PBMCs, B-cell-depleted T cells, or T cells provided the cDNA or gDNA that made up the material.

Germline V gene lookup returns CDR1 SGHTA and CDR2 FQGNSA. The CDR3 loop spans 15 amino acids. V lost 2 bases, J lost 3 bases, and 11 bases lay in between. Authors' data handling: Reference gene primer amplification gave estimated nucleated cell counts. Assay: immunoSEQ multiplex PCR; the TCRdb copy retains only in-frame clones and omits some. V, J and clone size are those of that table, while D and trimming were read from the DNA. The sample holds 100,000 or so clones, over 75% seen once. V is TRBV7-2 and J is TRBJ1-5; D gene ambiguous. Sequencing was performed on peripheral blood. The clonotype originates from a man in his 60s with acute or convalescent COVID-19. The CDR3 coding sequence is TGTGCCAGCAGCTTATTTTTGGACTTCAATCAGCCCCAGCATTTT. Encoded protein: CASSLFLDFNQPQHF.